Given below is one T cell receptor beta chain in context. The data originate from a study of cytomegalovirus exposure and HLA in healthy donors. The PCR ran on 60 Vbeta and 13 Jbeta primers. This table comes from immunoSEQ multiplex PCR, and its TCRdb copy is limited to in-frame clones, with some not included. The sample yields about 170,000 clones, roughly 71% seen once. This clonotype was sampled from a girl aged 5-17 years in good health and CMV-seronegative. Input material: PBMCs.

The CDR3 here is CASSTTGPDTQYF. In nucleotides, the CDR3 is TGTGCCAGCAGCACGACAGGTCCAGATACGCAGTATTTT. The J gene is TRBJ2-3, the V gene TRBV6-5, with a weak D call TRBD1 (6 bases). The V end was cut by 6 bases, the J end by 4 bases, with 11 bases between. Germline CDR1 MNHEY, CDR2 SVGAGI. The CDR3 totals 13 residues.